This TCR beta chain was identified in a study of cytomegalovirus exposure and HLA in healthy donors. PCR amplification relied on 60 Vbeta primers (plus 13 Jbeta primers). Profiled with immunoSEQ multiplex PCR; TCRdb holds only in-frame clones, not every one. Counted here are about 140,000 clones, about 72% occurring once; the ten biggest clones make up less than 5%. Study-level points and caveats: Confirmation was obtained in vitro that a few CMV-associated chains are specific for CMV antigens.

Comment on this clone: The target antigen is unknown.

The source of this sequence is a man aged 55 to 70 in good health and CMV-seronegative. Sequenced input: PBMCs.

The CDR3 spells CASSYSITGDETQYF. In DNA form, the CDR3 reads TGTGCCAGCAGTTACTCGATTACAGGGGACGAGACCCAGTACTTC. The chain carries TRBV6-5 and TRBJ2-5, with 7 bases matching TRBD1. V was pared by 0 bases and J by 5 bases, with 6 bases of the junction left unmatched. Germline V gene lookup returns CDR1 MNHEY and CDR2 SVGAGI. The CDR3 is 15 amino acids.